The rows below give T cell receptor beta chains drawn from one sample of a study of T-cell reconstitution after alpha-beta-depleted transplantation in children. TCRdb re-called the PCR reads through MiXCR, storing one row per CDR3 protein. The data hold approximately 590,000 distinct CDR3 sequences, with about 11% observed a single time. The source was PBMCs from the stem cell graft donor, collected from the stem cell graft. The source of these receptors is a human donor who donated a stem cell graft to a child with acute myeloid leukemia. Both conserved end residues are part of each CDR3. D genes are given only for firm matches. Not all rows give a size; the values are once, few, many and, for expanded clones, a class.

>TRBV20-1|TRBD1|TRBJ2-7|-
TGCTGTGCTAAGCAGGGGGTATACGAGCAGTACTTC
CCAKQGVYEQYF
>TRBV18|-|TRBJ1-2|few
TGTGCCAGCTCACCACAAACGGACTATGGCTACACCTTC
CASSPQTDYGYTF
>TRBV6-2/TRBV6-3|-|TRBJ2-1|many
TGTGCCAGCAGTCTTGGGGGCGTCTACAATGAGCAGTTCTTC
CASSLGGVYNEQFF
>TRBV24-1|TRBD1|TRBJ2-6|-
TGTGCCACCAGTGATTCGACAGGGGATGGGGCCAACGTCCTGACTTTC
CATSDSTGDGANVLTF
>TRBV6-2/TRBV6-3|TRBD2|TRBJ2-1|few
TGTGCCAGCAATGACGGGAGGGGTACGCAGTTCTTC
CASNDGRGTQFF
>TRBV29-1|-|TRBJ1-1|few
TGCAGCGTTGATGAACACACAAACACTGAAGCTTTCTTT
CSVDEHTNTEAFF
>TRBV6-2/TRBV6-3|-|TRBJ1-2|-
TGTGCCAGCAGTTACTCGACCGAGAACTATGGCTACACCTTC
CASSYSTENYGYTF
>TRBV7-8|TRBD2|TRBJ2-1|-
TGTGCCAGCAGCTTAGAACTAGCGGGATTGGGCGGGGAGCAGTTCTTC
CASSLELAGLGGEQFF
>TRBV11-1|-|TRBJ1-6|-
TGTGCCAGCAGCTTATATTTGGGTGTTCATGGTTCACCCCTCCACTTT
CASSLYLGVHGSPLHF
>TRBV4-2|-|TRBJ1-5|-
TGTGCCAGCAGCCAAGATGGGACCGAGAATCAGCCCCAGCATTTT
CASSQDGTENQPQHF
>TRBV28|TRBD2|TRBJ2-1|many
TGTGCCAGCAGTGGCACTAGCGGAAACAATGAGCAGTTCTTC
CASSGTSGNNEQFF
>TRBV18|TRBD2|TRBJ2-3|many
TGTGCCAGCTCCCCCATCGAGGCTAGCGGGAGACCAGATACGCAGTATTTT
CASSPIEASGRPDTQYF
>TRBV5-1|TRBD2|TRBJ2-2|few
TGCGCCAGCAGCTTAGCGGGGACGTCCAGGGAGCTGTTTTTT
CASSLAGTSRELFF
>TRBV27|TRBD2|TRBJ2-7|-
TGTGCCAGCAGTTTTACGACTAGCGGGACCCTATACGAGCAGTACTTC
CASSFTTSGTLYEQYF
>TRBV7-2|-|TRBJ1-1|-
TGTGCCAGCAGCTTAGAGGCAGGAGAAGCTTTCTTT
CASSLEAGEAFF
>TRBV11-3|TRBD2|TRBJ2-3|many
TGTGCCAGCAGCGAGACGGGACTAGCAGAAACGCAGTATTTT
CASSETGLAETQYF
>TRBV29-1|TRBD2|TRBJ2-1|-
TGCAGCGTGGGGGGGACTAGCGGGAGGGGTCACTACAATGAGCAGTTCTTC
CSVGGTSGRGHYNEQFF
>TRBV20-1|-|TRBJ2-7|many
TGCAGTGCTAGTTATCAGGGGCTGGGAGAGCAGTACTTC
CSASYQGLGEQYF
>TRBV14|-|TRBJ2-1|few
TGTGCCAGCAGCCAAGATCCGGGGGTCAATGAGCAGTTCTTC
CASSQDPGVNEQFF
>TRBV9|TRBD2|TRBJ2-2|many
TGTGCCAGCAGCTCTCCCTTGGGACTAGCGGGAAGAACCGGGGAGCTGTTTTTT
CASSSPLGLAGRTGELFF
>TRBV20-1|TRBD2|TRBJ2-1|few
TGCAGTGCTAGCCCTAGCGGGAGGGATGAGCAGTTCTTC
CSASPSGRDEQFF
>TRBV11-2|TRBD2|TRBJ2-1|many
TGTGCCAGCAGCTTAGTAGGGCTAGCGGTAAGCTCCTACAATGAGCAGTTCTTC
CASSLVGLAVSSYNEQFF
>TRBV6-5|-|TRBJ2-3|many
TGTGCCAGCAGTTCCTCCTCGGGGCAATCGAGGTATTTT
CASSSSSGQSRYF
>TRBV6-1|TRBD1|TRBJ1-1|-
TGTGCCACACAGGGGACGCTGACCAACACTGAAGCTTTCTTT
CATQGTLTNTEAFF
>TRBV7-2|-|TRBJ2-2|many
TGTGCCAGCAGCTTATTAAATCCGGGGAGCACCGGGGAGCTGTTTTTT
CASSLLNPGSTGELFF
>TRBV5-1|TRBD1|TRBJ2-7|few
TGCGCCAGCAACCAGGGACAGGGAGCACTCTACGAGCAGTACTTC
CASNQGQGALYEQYF
>TRBV19|-|TRBJ1-2|-
TGTGCCAGTACTGACAGGAGACACTATGGCTACACCTTC
CASTDRRHYGYTF
>TRBV29-1|-|TRBJ2-1|-
TGCAGCGTTGTTACTAACAAGCAGTTCTTC
CSVVTNKQFF
>TRBV7-2|TRBD2|TRBJ2-7|-
TGTGCCAGCAGCCCCTCCGGGACTAGCGCCTACGAGCAGTACTTC
CASSPSGTSAYEQYF
>TRBV2|-|TRBJ1-4|many
TGTGCCAGCAGTGCCAGGGTTGGGGAAAAACTGTTTTTT
CASSARVGEKLFF
>TRBV12-3/TRBV12-4|-|TRBJ2-1|-
TGTGCCAGCAGTGGGGACCCTAACAATGAGCAGTTCTTC
CASSGDPNNEQFF
>TRBV28|-|TRBJ1-1|few
TGTGCCAGCATACGGACCGGGGACGTTAGGTCGGGCGCTGAAGCTTTCTTT
CASIRTGDVRSGAEAFF
>TRBV27|-|TRBJ2-5|-
TGTGCCAGCAGTTTATTAGATAGCGATGAGACCCAGTACTTC
CASSLLDSDETQYF
>TRBV7-6|-|TRBJ2-1|few
TGTGCCAGCAGCTTAGGAGCGAGCCCGGGCAACAATGAGCAGTTCTTC
CASSLGASPGNNEQFF
>TRBV7-2|-|TRBJ2-1|-
TGTGCCAGCTCCCGGACCGCGATTCGGAATGAGCAGTTCTTC
CASSRTAIRNEQFF
>TRBV6-5|-|TRBJ2-1|-
TGTGCCAGCAGTTACTCGAGGACATTGAGCTCCTACAATGAGCAGTTCTTC
CASSYSRTLSSYNEQFF
>TRBV10-3|-|TRBJ1-2|many
TGTGCCATCAGTGTTGGGGGCTCCAACTATGGCTACACCTTC
CAISVGGSNYGYTF
>TRBV7-9|TRBD2|TRBJ2-5|many
TGTGCCAGCAGCTCGGGACTAGCGGGAGCATGGGAGACCCAGTACTTC
CASSSGLAGAWETQYF
>TRBV5-6|TRBD1|TRBJ1-2|few
TGTGCCAGCAGCTTGGGCAGGGGGGTCGATGGCTACACCTTC
CASSLGRGVDGYTF
>TRBV20-1|TRBD2|TRBJ2-5|many
TGCAGTGCTAGCCCTTTGGGTCTAGCGGGGCCTAAAGAGACCCAGTACTTC
CSASPLGLAGPKETQYF